The rows below give T cell receptor beta chains drawn from one sample of a study of beta chain features in type 1 diabetes. TCRdb's table, derived via immunoSEQ multiplex PCR, lists solely in-frame clones and lacks some. The table records hundreds of thousands of clones, 14% of them present only once. Sequencing was performed on central memory CD4+ T cells from blood. The receptors originated from a young man in good health. Both conserved end residues are part of each CDR3. The D gene is left open where the match is weak. A clone size is listed for some rows: how often the clone was seen (once, few, many), or a class if it is expanded.

TRBJ1-5 TRBV7-2 . . TGTGCCAGCAGCACCCCATGGGGCAATCAGCCCCAGCATTTT CASSTPWGNQPQHF
TRBJ2-2 TRBV11-2 . . TGTGCCAGCACCCGAACCGGGGAGCTGTTTTTT CASTRTGELFF
TRBJ2-1 TRBV4-3 TRBD2 few TGCGCCAGCAGCCAAGACCTGGGGAGGGGCGATGAGCAGTTCTTC CASSQDLGRGDEQFF
TRBJ2-5 TRBV9 . many TGTGCCAGCAGCGTAGCGTCAGGACAGTCGGGGGAGACCCAGTACTTC CASSVASGQSGETQYF
TRBJ2-3 TRBV5-4 . . TGTGCCAGCAGCCGGAGCACAGATACGCAGTATTTT CASSRSTDTQYF
TRBJ2-3 TRBV14 TRBD2 . TGTGCCAGCAGCTTACGACCTAGCGGGGCTCGCACAGATACGCAGTATTTT CASSLRPSGARTDTQYF
TRBJ1-6 TRBV29-1 . few TGCAGCGTGAGGACGGACGCGCTTAATTCACCCCTCCACTTT CSVRTDALNSPLHF
TRBJ2-1 TRBV29-1 . few TGCAGCTCAAAGTCCCCCTCCTACAATGAGCAGTTCTTC CSSKSPSYNEQFF
TRBJ1-5 TRBV7-2 . few TGTGCCAGCAGCCTATCGGGGGGGAAACAGCCCCAGCATTTT CASSLSGGKQPQHF
TRBJ2-3 TRBV4-2 . . TGTGCCAGCAGCCAAGCGGGAGAAAGCACAGATACGCAGTATTTT CASSQAGESTDTQYF
TRBJ1-1 TRBV7-7 . . TGTGCTAGCAGCCGACAGCGGAACACTGAAGCTTTCTTT CASSRQRNTEAFF
TRBJ1-2 TRBV6-5 . . TGTGCCAGCAGCCCGACCCTAGCTAACTATGGCTACACCTTC CASSPTLANYGYTF
TRBJ1-1 TRBV6-1 . few TGTGCCAGCAGTAAGTTCGCTGAAGCTTTCTTT CASSKFAEAFF
TRBJ2-5 TRBV11-2 TRBD1 . TGTGCCAGCAGCTCCTCGGGACAGCAAGAGACCCAGTACTTC CASSSSGQQETQYF
TRBJ1-4 TRBV7-9 TRBD1 many TGTGCCAGCAAAGGGGGCACTAATGAAAAACTGTTTTTT CASKGGTNEKLFF
TRBJ2-2 TRBV14 TRBD1 few TGTGCCAGCAGCCGTCTCGGGACAGGGGACACCGGGGAGCTGTTTTTT CASSRLGTGDTGELFF
TRBJ2-5 TRBV13 . . TGTGCCAGCAGCGGCGGGACTTTAAGGGAGACCCAGTACTTC CASSGGTLRETQYF
TRBJ1-5 TRBV11-2 . few TGTGCCAGCAGCTTAGGAGGGAATCATCAGCCCCAGCATTTT CASSLGGNHQPQHF
TRBJ2-1 TRBV5-6 TRBD1 . TGTGCCAGCAGCTCGGACAGGTTGTCCTACAATGAGCAGTTCTTC CASSSDRLSYNEQFF
TRBJ1-2 TRBV7-2 TRBD1 . TGTGCCAGCAGCTCCGGGACAGGGCTTCATGGCTACACCTTC CASSSGTGLHGYTF
TRBJ2-2 TRBV4-1 TRBD2 few TGCGCCAGCAGCTTTCAGCGGGAGAAGATCGGGGAGCTGTTTTTT CASSFQREKIGELFF
TRBJ2-1 TRBV15 . many TGTGCCACCAGCAGGGGGACCGCCTACAATGAGCAGTTCTTC CATSRGTAYNEQFF
TRBJ2-1 TRBV5-3 TRBD2 . TGTGCCAGAATCCCGGGACTAGCGGGAAGGAGCTCCTACAATGAGCAGTTCTTC CARIPGLAGRSSYNEQFF
TRBJ2-3 TRBV28 TRBD2 few TGTGCCAGCAAAGCGGGGGGGGATACGCAGTATTTT CASKAGGDTQYF
TRBJ2-7 TRBV7-2 TRBD2 . TGTGCCAGCAGCGTCTATAGCGGGAGTACCTACGAGCAGTACTTC CASSVYSGSTYEQYF
TRBJ1-1 TRBV29-1 . . TGCAGCGTTGCCCGGGACGGTGAAGCTTTCTTT CSVARDGEAFF
TRBJ1-2 TRBV29-1 . few TGCAGCTACTGGGGGGCGGATGGCTACACCTTC CSYWGADGYTF
TRBJ1-2 TRBV6-5 TRBD1 few TGTGCCAGCACCCGACAGGGAATTGGCTATGGCTACACCTTC CASTRQGIGYGYTF
TRBJ1-3 TRBV6-5 . few TGTGCCAGCAGTTACTCTATCTTCTCTGGAAACACCATATATTTT CASSYSIFSGNTIYF
TRBJ2-3 TRBV15 TRBD1 few TGTGCCACCAGCACCCGACAGGGTGGAGATACGCAGTATTTT CATSTRQGGDTQYF
TRBJ2-2 TRBV5-6 TRBD2 . TGTGCCAGCAGCAAATGGTCGGGGGGTATCACCGGGGAGCTGTTTTTT CASSKWSGGITGELFF
TRBJ1-5 TRBV15 . . TGTGCCACCAGCAGAGAACAGGGTGGGAGTCAGCCCCAGCATTTT CATSREQGGSQPQHF
TRBJ2-5 TRBV6-5 . few TGTGCCAGCAGTTACGGGGGGACGGACGGGACCCAGTACTTC CASSYGGTDGTQYF
TRBJ2-1 TRBV11-3 . few TGTGCCAGCAGCTTAGGAGCGGGTGAGCAGTTCTTC CASSLGAGEQFF
TRBJ2-5 TRBV5-4 . . TGTGCCAGCAGCTTAAAGGGCGGATCAATTCAGGAGACCCAGTACTTC CASSLKGGSIQETQYF
TRBJ1-2 TRBV5-4 . . TGTGCCAGCAGCTTGGCACTATCAGGTACACAAAACTATGGCTACACCTTC CASSLALSGTQNYGYTF
TRBJ1-6 TRBV9 TRBD1 few TGTGCCAGCAGCGTCGGGACAGTTAATTCACCCCTCCACTTT CASSVGTVNSPLHF
TRBJ2-4 TRBV6-7 TRBD2 many TGTGCCAGCAGTAGACTAGCGGGGGGTCCGGGAGCCAAAAACATTCAGTACTTC CASSRLAGGPGAKNIQYF
TRBJ1-3 TRBV10-2 TRBD1 few TGCGCCAGCATTCGGGACAGGGGAAACACCATATATTTT CASIRDRGNTIYF
TRBJ2-2 TRBV29-1 . . TGCAGCGGCCAACAGGGATGGAACACCGGGGAGCTGTTTTTT CSGQQGWNTGELFF
TRBJ2-5 TRBV4-3 . . TGCGCCAGCAGCCAAGATAGTTACCTCCAAGAGACCCAGTACTTC CASSQDSYLQETQYF
TRBJ2-3 TRBV9 . . TGTGCCAGCAGCGTCCTGGGAACTAGCACAGATACGCAGTATTTT CASSVLGTSTDTQYF
TRBJ1-1 TRBV20-1 . . TGCAGTGTCCGCACTCCGGGGCGAGCTTTCTTT CSVRTPGRAFF